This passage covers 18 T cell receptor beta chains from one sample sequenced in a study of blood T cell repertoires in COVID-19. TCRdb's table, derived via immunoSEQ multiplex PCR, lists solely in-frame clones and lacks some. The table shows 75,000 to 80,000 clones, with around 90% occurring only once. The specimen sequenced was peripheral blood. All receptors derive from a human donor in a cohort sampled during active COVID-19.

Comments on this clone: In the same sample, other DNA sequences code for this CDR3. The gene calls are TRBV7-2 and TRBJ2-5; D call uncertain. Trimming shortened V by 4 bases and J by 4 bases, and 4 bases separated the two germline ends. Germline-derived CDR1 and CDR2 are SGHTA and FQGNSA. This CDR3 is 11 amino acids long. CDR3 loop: CASSSGETQYF. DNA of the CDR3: TGTGCCAGCAGCTCCGGAGAGACCCAGTACTTC. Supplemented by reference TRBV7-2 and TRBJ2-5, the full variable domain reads GAGVSQSPSNKVTEKGKDVELRCDPISGHTALYWYRQSLGQGLEFLIYFQGNSAPDKSGLPSDRFSAERTGGSVSTLTIQRTQQEDSAVYLCASSSGETQYFGPGTRLLVL.

The CDR3 DNA is TGTGCCAGCTCACCATTTAGCCAGGGCGGCTACGAGCAGTACTTC. Protein: CASSPFSQGGYEQYF. This chain joins TRBV18 and TRBJ2-7; TRBD1 is a possible D gene (5 bases). Between the trimmed V and J ends, which lost 2 bases and 3 bases, there was a span of 14 bases. The germline V gene encodes CDR1 KGHSH and CDR2 LQKENI. This CDR3 contains 15 residues.

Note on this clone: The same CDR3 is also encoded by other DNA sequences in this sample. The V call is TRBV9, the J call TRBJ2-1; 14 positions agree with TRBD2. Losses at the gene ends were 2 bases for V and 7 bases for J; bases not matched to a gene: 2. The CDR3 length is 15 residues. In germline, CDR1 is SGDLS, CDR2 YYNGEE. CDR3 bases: TGTGCCAGCAGCGTCGGGACTAGCGGGAGTAATGAGCAGTTCTTC. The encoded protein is CASSVGTSGSNEQFF.

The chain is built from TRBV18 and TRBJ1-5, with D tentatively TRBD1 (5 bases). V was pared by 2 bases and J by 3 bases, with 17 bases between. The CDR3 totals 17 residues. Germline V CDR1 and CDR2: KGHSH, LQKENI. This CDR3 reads CASSPFPSWGDNQPQHF. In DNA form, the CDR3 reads TGTGCCAGCTCACCATTTCCAAGTTGGGGGGACAATCAGCCCCAGCATTTT.

CDR3 sequence (DNA): TGTGCGGGGGGGGATGGAGAGACCCAGTACTTC. This translates into CAGGDGETQYF. The rearrangement uses TRBV19 and TRBJ2-5; TRBD2 agrees at 7 bases. Germline loops: CDR1 LNHDA, CDR2 SQIVND (reference sequence). CDR3 size: 11 residues.

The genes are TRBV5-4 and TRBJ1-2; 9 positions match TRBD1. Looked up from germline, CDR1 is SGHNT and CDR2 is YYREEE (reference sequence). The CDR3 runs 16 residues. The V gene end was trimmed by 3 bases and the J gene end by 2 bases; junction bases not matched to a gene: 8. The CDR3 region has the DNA TGTGCCAGCAGCTCAAGTAGGGACAGGGAGAACTATGGCTACACCTTC. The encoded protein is CASSSSRDRENYGYTF.

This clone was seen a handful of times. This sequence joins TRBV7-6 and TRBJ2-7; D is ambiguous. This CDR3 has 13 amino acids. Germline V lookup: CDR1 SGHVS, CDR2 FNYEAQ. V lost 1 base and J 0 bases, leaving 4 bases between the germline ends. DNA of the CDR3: TGTGCCAGCAGCTTAGGGCCCTCCTACGAGCAGTACTTC. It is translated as CASSLGPSYEQYF.

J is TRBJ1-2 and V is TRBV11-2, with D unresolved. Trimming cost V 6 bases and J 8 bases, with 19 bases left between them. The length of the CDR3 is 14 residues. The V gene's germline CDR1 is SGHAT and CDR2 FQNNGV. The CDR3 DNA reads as TGTGCCAGCAGGTCCCCTCGTACGGGTGACGGCTACACCTTC. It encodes CASRSPRTGDGYTF.

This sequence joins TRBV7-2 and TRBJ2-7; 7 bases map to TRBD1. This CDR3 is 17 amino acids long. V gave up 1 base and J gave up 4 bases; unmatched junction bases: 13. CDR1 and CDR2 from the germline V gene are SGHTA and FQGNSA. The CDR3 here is CASSLGGGPGSAYEQYF. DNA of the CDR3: TGTGCCAGCAGCTTAGGAGGGGGCCCAGGGAGTGCATACGAGCAGTACTTC. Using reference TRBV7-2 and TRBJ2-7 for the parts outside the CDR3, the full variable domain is GAGVSQSPSNKVTEKGKDVELRCDPISGHTALYWYRQSLGQGLEFLIYFQGNSAPDKSGLPSDRFSAERTGGSVSTLTIQRTQQEDSAVYLCASSLGGGPGSAYEQYFGPGTRLTVT.

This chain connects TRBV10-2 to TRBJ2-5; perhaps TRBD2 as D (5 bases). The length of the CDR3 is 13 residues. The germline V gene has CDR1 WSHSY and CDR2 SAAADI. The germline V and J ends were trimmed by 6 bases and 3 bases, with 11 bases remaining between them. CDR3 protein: CASSVLGKETQYF. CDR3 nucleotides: TGCGCCAGCAGCGTACTAGGGAAAGAGACCCAGTACTTC.

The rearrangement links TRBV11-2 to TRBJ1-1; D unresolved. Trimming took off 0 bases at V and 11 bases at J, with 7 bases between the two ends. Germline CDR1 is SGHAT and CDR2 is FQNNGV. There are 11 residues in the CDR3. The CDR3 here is CASSLDRVAFF. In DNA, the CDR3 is TGTGCCAGCAGCTTAGATCGGGTGGCTTTCTTT.

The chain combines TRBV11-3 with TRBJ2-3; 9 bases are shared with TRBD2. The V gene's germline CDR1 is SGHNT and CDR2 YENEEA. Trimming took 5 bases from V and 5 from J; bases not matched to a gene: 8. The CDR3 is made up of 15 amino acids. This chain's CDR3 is CASSTPGLAQDTQYF. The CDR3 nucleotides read TGTGCCAGCAGCACCCCGGGACTAGCCCAAGATACGCAGTATTTT.

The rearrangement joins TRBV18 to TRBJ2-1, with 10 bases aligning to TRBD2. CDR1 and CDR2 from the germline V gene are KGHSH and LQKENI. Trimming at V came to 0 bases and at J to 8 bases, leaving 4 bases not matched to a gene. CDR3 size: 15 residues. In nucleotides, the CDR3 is TGTGCCAGCTCACCACCGGAGCGGGGGGGCGATGAGCAGTTCTTC. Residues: CASSPPERGGDEQFF.

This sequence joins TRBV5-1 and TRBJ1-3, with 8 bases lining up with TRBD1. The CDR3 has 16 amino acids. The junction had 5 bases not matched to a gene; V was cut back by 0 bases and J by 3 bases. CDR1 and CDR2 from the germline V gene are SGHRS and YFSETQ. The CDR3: CASSLAPGQGGNTIYF. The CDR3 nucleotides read TGCGCCAGCAGCTTGGCCCCCGGACAGGGTGGAAACACCATATATTTT.

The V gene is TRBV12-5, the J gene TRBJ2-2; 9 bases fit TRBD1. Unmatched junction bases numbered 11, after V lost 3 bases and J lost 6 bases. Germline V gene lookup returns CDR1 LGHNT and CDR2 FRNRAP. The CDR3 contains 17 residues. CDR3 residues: CASGFTRQGEGAGELFF. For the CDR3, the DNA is TGTGCTAGTGGTTTTACCCGACAGGGGGAAGGCGCCGGGGAGCTGTTTTTT.

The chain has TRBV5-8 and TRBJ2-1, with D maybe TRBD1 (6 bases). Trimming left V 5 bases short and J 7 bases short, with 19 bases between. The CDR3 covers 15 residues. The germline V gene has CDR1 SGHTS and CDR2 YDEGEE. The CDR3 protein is CASSIRDTFGNEQFF. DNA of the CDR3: TGTGCCAGCAGTATCCGGGACACCTTTGGTAATGAGCAGTTCTTC.

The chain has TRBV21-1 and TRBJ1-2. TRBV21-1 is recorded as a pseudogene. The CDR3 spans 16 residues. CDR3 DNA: TGTGCCTTAATTGGGGGGGGACTACCGAACCGCTATGGCTACACCTTC. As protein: CALIGGGLPNRYGYTF.

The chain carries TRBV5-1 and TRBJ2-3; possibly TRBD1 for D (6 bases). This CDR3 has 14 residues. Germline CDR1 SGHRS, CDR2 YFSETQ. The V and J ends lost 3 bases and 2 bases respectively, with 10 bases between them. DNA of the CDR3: TGCGCCAGCAGCTCCGGGACAAACACAGATACGCAGTATTTT. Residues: CASSSGTNTDTQYF.